Given below is one T cell receptor (beta chain) in context. Antigen unknown. Germline loops: CDR1 SGHTS, CDR2 YDEGEE. V was pared by 0 bases and J by 1 base, with 8 bases between. CDR3 length equals 15 residues. This sample stems from a study of memory CD4+ T cells and cytomegalovirus serostatus. Turning to the study itself: Of the healthy Belgian adults, eight or nine were CMV seropositive and approximately 25 seronegative.

Sequencing used immunoSEQ multiplex PCR; TCRdb keeps in-frame clones, though not all of them. The sample carries 55,000 or so clones, approximately 82% recorded once. Notes on the study in general: Of approximately 160 reported CMV TCRbeta sequences, under 80 were found in memory CD4+ repertoires.

The sort gate was single viable CD3+CD4+CD8-CD45RO+ cells for memory CD4+ T cells. The sequence was collected from an adult in good health and CMV-seropositive. This chain joins TRBV5-8 and TRBJ1-5; D remains ambiguous. The sample consisted of memory CD4+ T cells from blood. CDR3 amino acids: CASSLAGESNQPQHF. CDR3 DNA sequence: TGTGCCAGCAGCTTGGCTGGGGAGAGCAATCAGCCCCAGCATTTT.